These T cell receptor beta chains were read from a single sample in a study of blood T cell repertoires in COVID-19. Here immunoSEQ multiplex PCR was the method, and the copy in TCRdb shows in-frame clones only, minus some. The sample contains over 11,000 clones, less than 95% of which appear only once. Input material: peripheral blood. Every receptor here comes from a human donor in a cohort sampled during active COVID-19. The CDR3 runs from the conserved cysteine through the conserved F or W. A D gene is named only where the DNA matches it firmly. Clone size appears in some rows only: once, few, many, or a class for an expanded clone.

j_call,v_call,clone_size,d_call,cdr3_nt,cdr3_aa
TRBJ2-7,TRBV24-1,-,-,TGTGCCACCAGTGGCGGGACCTCCTACGAGCAGTACTTC,CATSGGTSYEQYF
TRBJ2-5,TRBV11-2,-,TRBD2,TGTGCCAGCAGCTTAGGGGAGGGTTCGAAGACCCAGTACTTC,CASSLGEGSKTQYF
TRBJ1-3,TRBV11-2,-,-,TGTGCCAGCAGCCCACAGGGCTCTGGAAACACCATATATTTT,CASSPQGSGNTIYF
TRBJ2-7,TRBV4-3,-,TRBD2,TGCGCCAGCAGCCTTGGGACTAGCGGGGCCTACGAGCAGTACTTC,CASSLGTSGAYEQYF
TRBJ2-6,TRBV7-8,-,-,TGTGCCAGCAGCTTAGGACTGCTCTCTGGGGCCAACGTCCTGACTTTC,CASSLGLLSGANVLTF
TRBJ2-1,TRBV15,-,TRBD2,TGTGCCACCAGCAGAGATCTAGCGGGAGGGCTGAGTGAGCAGTTCTTC,CATSRDLAGGLSEQFF
TRBJ2-7,TRBV20-1,-,-,TGCAGTGCTAGTGAGCGGGTCTACGAGCAGTACTTC,CSASERVYEQYF
TRBJ2-5,TRBV7-8,-,-,TGTGCCAGCAGCTTAGCTCCTAGCCTCCGGGAGACCCAGTACTTC,CASSLAPSLRETQYF
TRBJ1-5,TRBV5-8,-,-,TGTGCCAGCAGCTTGGGTTCAGGGGCCCACAATCAGCCCCAGCATTTT,CASSLGSGAHNQPQHF
TRBJ2-7,TRBV7-2,-,TRBD2,TGTGCCAGCAGTGTAGGGCTAGCGGGACTCGAGCAGTACTTC,CASSVGLAGLEQYF
TRBJ1-6,TRBV13,once,TRBD1,TGTGCCAGCAGCTTCAGACAGGGGCGCTCCGATTCACCCCTCCACTTT,CASSFRQGRSDSPLHF
TRBJ1-2,TRBV7-2,-,TRBD1,TGTGCCAGCAGCCCCAGACAGGGGCGGAATGGCTACACCTTC,CASSPRQGRNGYTF
TRBJ2-7,TRBV18,once,-,TGTGCCAGCTCACCAAAACTTCAGGGCCACGAGCAGTACTTC,CASSPKLQGHEQYF
TRBJ2-7,TRBV6-6,-,-,TGTGCCAGCATCCGGGATTCCTCCTACGAGCAGTACTTC,CASIRDSSYEQYF
TRBJ2-2,TRBV6-1,-,-,TGTGCCAGCAGTGAACCCGCGATATTAGGGGAGCTGTTTTTT,CASSEPAILGELFF
TRBJ2-2,TRBV4-2,-,-,TGTGCCAGCAGCCAAGTCAATAGCGCGAACACCGGGGAGCTGTTTTTT,CASSQVNSANTGELFF
TRBJ2-3,TRBV21-1,-,-,TGTGCCAGCAGCAATTTGGATGTTGGGACAGGCTGCACAGATACGCAGTATTTT,CASSNLDVGTGCTDTQYF
TRBJ2-5,TRBV2,-,-,TGTGCCAGCAGTCGAAACTTAGCCTCCCAAGAGACCCAGTACTTC,CASSRNLASQETQYF
TRBJ2-3,TRBV30,-,-,TGTGCCTGGAGTGTAAGTGGACGAGGGCCCGCAGATACGCAGTATTTT,CAWSVSGRGPADTQYF
TRBJ2-7,TRBV7-8,-,TRBD2,TGTGCCAGCAGCGGACGGGGGGTGGTGGGGCAGTACTTC,CASSGRGVVGQYF
TRBJ2-3,TRBV11-2,-,-,TGTGCCAGCAGCTTGGGGGGGCGCGGCACAGATACGCAGTATTTT,CASSLGGRGTDTQYF
TRBJ1-1,TRBV7-9,-,-,TGTGCCAGCGGAGACAGGCTGAACACTGAAGCTTTCTTT,CASGDRLNTEAFF
TRBJ1-4,TRBV28,-,-,TGTGCCAGCAGTTTTGCCGTAGGGGGTGAAAAACTGTTTTTT,CASSFAVGGEKLFF
TRBJ2-3,TRBV4-2,-,TRBD2,TGTGCCAGCAGCCAAGGCTTAAGCACGCGGGGGGGCACAGATACGCAGTATTTT,CASSQGLSTRGGTDTQYF
TRBJ2-5,TRBV18,-,TRBD2,TGTGCCAGCTCACCCCCGGGACTAGCGGGGGGGCTAGAGACCCAGTACTTC,CASSPPGLAGGLETQYF
TRBJ2-3,TRBV24-1,-,-,TGTGCCACCAGTGAAAGACAGTCCTTGGCGCAGTATTTT,CATSERQSLAQYF
TRBJ2-5,TRBV5-1,-,TRBD2,TGCGCCAGCGCGCAGCGGGGGGGCCCCCAGACCCAGTACTTC,CASAQRGGPQTQYF